This is a list of T cell receptor beta chains from one sample in a study of blood T cells in healthy people across ages. One entry per CDR3 protein results from TCRdb running MiXCR on the 5' RACE reads. The data contain approximately 770,000 distinct CDR3 sequences, 58% of them seen just once; the ten biggest clones take up around 22%. Material for sequencing was blood. These receptors were collected from a man aged 25 to 40 in good health. CDR3s include the opening cysteine and the closing phenylalanine or tryptophan. D genes are given only for firm matches. Size is omitted from some rows. Given values are once, few, many or a class for expanded clones.

cdr3_aa cdr3_nt j_call d_call v_call clone_size
CASVPRRLADNEQYF TGTGCCAGCGTTCCTAGGCGGCTAGCGGACAATGAGCAGTACTTC TRBJ2-5 TRBD2 TRBV7-8 NA
CASKRPTDTQYF TGTGCCAGCAAAAGGCCTACGGATACGCAGTATTTT TRBJ2-3 NA TRBV11-1 NA
CASNKPKTGNRYEQYF TGTGCCAGCAACAAACCTAAGACGGGAAATCGCTACGAGCAGTACTTC TRBJ2-7 NA TRBV28 NA
CASSLNSLGGYEQYF TGTGCCAGCAGCTTGAACAGCCTCGGCGGCTACGAGCAGTACTTC TRBJ2-7 NA TRBV7-6 NA
CASSLVPIAGANVLTF TGTGCCAGCAGCTTAGTACCGATAGCTGGGGCCAACGTCCTGACTTTC TRBJ2-6 NA TRBV7-2 few
CSVESQGGEQYF TGCAGCGTTGAAAGTCAGGGAGGCGAGCAGTACTTC TRBJ2-7 NA TRBV29-1 NA
CASSQGGQQYF TGCGCCAGCAGCCAAGGCGGTCAGCAGTACTTC TRBJ2-7 NA TRBV4-1 NA
CAISGVWDSSGTEAFF TGTGCCATCAGTGGAGTATGGGACTCATCGGGCACTGAAGCTTTCTTT TRBJ1-1 NA TRBV10-3 NA
CSVDGITKGSNYGYTF TGCAGCGTTGATGGGATAACTAAGGGAAGTAACTATGGCTACACCTTC TRBJ1-2 NA TRBV29-1 NA
CASSLAANNEQFF TGTGCCAGCAGCTTAGCGGCAAACAATGAGCAGTTCTTC TRBJ2-1 NA TRBV7-2 NA
CASSEGQGVHTEAFF TGTGCCAGCAGCGAAGGACAGGGGGTACACACTGAAGCTTTCTTT TRBJ1-1 TRBD1 TRBV7-9 NA
CASSQGESGNTQYF TGCGCCAGCAGCCAAGGAGAGAGCGGTAATACGCAGTATTTT TRBJ2-3 NA TRBV4-1 NA
CASSSTPSTWKDFHSPLHF TGTGCCAGCAGCTCGACCCCAAGTACCTGGAAAGACTTCCATTCACCCCTCCACTTT TRBJ1-6 NA TRBV7-2 NA
CASSLNAGSSYEQYF TGTGCCAGCAGCTTAAATGCAGGGTCTTCCTACGAGCAGTACTTC TRBJ2-7 NA TRBV7-9 few
CASSLPGLYYEQYF TGTGCCAGCAGCTTGCCGGGACTCTACTACGAGCAGTACTTC TRBJ2-7 NA TRBV7-9 few
CASSLSVPKRVLEQFF TGTGCCAGCAGTTTATCTGTCCCGAAACGTGTCTTAGAGCAGTTCTTC TRBJ2-1 NA TRBV27 NA
CAGRSYSPGTGVREQYF TGTGCCGGCAGGTCGTATTCCCCCGGGACAGGGGTGAGGGAGCAGTACTTC TRBJ2-7 NA TRBV21-1 NA
CSAKSGPEREKLFF TGCAGTGCGAAAAGCGGGCCGGAGCGTGAAAAACTGTTTTTT TRBJ1-4 NA TRBV20-1 NA
CASSSSSGPTYNEQYF TGCGCCAGCAGCTCCTCTTCGGGACCAACCTACAATGAGCAGTACTTC TRBJ2-7 NA TRBV5-1 few
CSASPALASNEKLFF TGCAGTGCTAGCCCCGCGTTAGCGTCTAATGAAAAACTGTTTTTT TRBJ1-4 NA TRBV20-1 NA
CASSGEQKSEQYF TGTGCCAGCAGCGGAGAGCAGAAATCTGAGCAGTACTTC TRBJ2-7 NA TRBV9 NA
CASSANSADTQYF TGTGCCAGCAGCGCAAATAGTGCAGATACGCAGTATTTT TRBJ2-3 NA TRBV25-1 once
CAIQRGYEQYF TGTGCCATCCAGCGGGGGTACGAGCAGTACTTC TRBJ2-7 TRBD2 TRBV10-3 NA
CASSSKLVSYEQYF TGTGCCAGCAGCTCTAAATTGGTCTCCTACGAGCAGTACTTC TRBJ2-7 NA TRBV13 NA
CASSQGGSPQETQYF TGCGCCAGCAGCCAAGGCGGGAGCCCCCAAGAGACCCAGTACTTC TRBJ2-5 TRBD2 TRBV4-1 NA
CSGPWGINEQFF TGCAGTGGCCCCTGGGGGATCAATGAGCAGTTCTTC TRBJ2-1 NA TRBV20-1 NA
CASSLPTGESGYGYTF TGTGCCAGCAGCTTGCCCACAGGGGAATCGGGCTATGGCTACACCTTC TRBJ1-2 TRBD1 TRBV5-6 NA
CASSHPDGTYEQYF TGTGCCAGCTCCCACCCCGATGGGACCTACGAGCAGTACTTC TRBJ2-7 NA TRBV18 NA
CASTQTGWVGETQYF TGTGCCAGCACCCAGACAGGGTGGGTGGGAGAGACCCAGTACTTC TRBJ2-5 TRBD1 TRBV7-2 NA
CASSLASTSGLNYGYTF TGTGCCAGCTCACTGGCCTCCACCTCGGGGCTAAACTATGGCTACACCTTC TRBJ1-2 NA TRBV18 once
CAIRKREGYEQYF TGTGCCATCAGAAAGCGGGAGGGCTACGAGCAGTACTTC TRBJ2-7 TRBD2 TRBV10-3 NA
CASSKPGQPNNEQFF TGTGCCAGCAGCAAACCGGGACAACCTAACAATGAGCAGTTCTTC TRBJ2-1 NA TRBV7-2 few
CASSLLGTGGTEAFF TGTGCCAGCAGTTTATTAGGGACAGGGGGCACTGAAGCTTTCTTT TRBJ1-1 TRBD1 TRBV12-3/TRBV12-4 once
CASSQVGEVVGYTF TGTGCCAGCAGCCAAGTAGGGGAGGTCGTTGGCTACACCTTC TRBJ1-2 NA TRBV4-2 NA
CSARDWRETQYF TGCAGTGCTAGAGATTGGCGGGAGACCCAGTACTTC TRBJ2-5 NA TRBV20-1 few
CSVELGVRGRETQYF TGCAGCGTTGAATTGGGAGTTCGGGGGCGCGAGACCCAGTACTTC TRBJ2-5 NA TRBV29-1 few
CASREEANYGYTF TGTGCCAGTAGAGAGGAAGCTAACTATGGCTACACCTTC TRBJ1-2 NA TRBV19 NA
CASSPRRTGSETQYF TGTGCCAGCTCACCTAGAAGGACAGGGAGTGAGACCCAGTACTTC TRBJ2-5 TRBD1 TRBV18 NA
CASSAVLGRHNSPLHF TGTGCCAGCAGTGCGGTATTGGGACGGCATAATTCACCCCTCCACTTT TRBJ1-6 NA TRBV25-1 NA
CASSRDSGSISPLHF TGTGCCAGCAGCCGGGACAGTGGATCGATTTCACCCCTCCACTTT TRBJ1-6 TRBD1 TRBV12-3/TRBV12-4 NA
CSVKIPDSNYGYTF TGCAGCGTAAAGATCCCGGACAGCAACTATGGCTACACCTTC TRBJ1-2 NA TRBV29-1 NA
CASSWTGDLKNLFF TGTGCCAGCAGTTGGACAGGCGATCTGAAAAATCTGTTTTTT TRBJ1-4 TRBD1 TRBV6-1 NA
CASSRWTAPQETQYF TGTGCCAGCAGCCGATGGACTGCTCCCCAAGAGACCCAGTACTTC TRBJ2-5 NA TRBV9 NA
CASSPGRGQEKLFF TGTGCCAGCAGTCCAGGGAGGGGCCAGGAAAAACTGTTTTTT TRBJ1-4 NA TRBV6-5 NA
CASSPRQGFHEQFF TGCGCCAGCAGCCCACGTCAGGGCTTCCATGAGCAGTTCTTC TRBJ2-1 NA TRBV5-1 NA
CASSRSDRGGEQYF TGTGCCAGCAGCCGATCTGACAGGGGAGGTGAGCAGTACTTC TRBJ2-5 TRBD1 TRBV6-6 NA
CASATHRGWSNQPQHF TGTGCCAGCGCCACACACCGGGGTTGGAGCAATCAGCCCCAGCATTTT TRBJ1-5 NA TRBV12-3/TRBV12-4 NA
CASSLQGHSKASSYEQYF TGCGCCAGCAGCTTGCAGGGCCACTCGAAAGCGAGCTCCTACGAGCAGTACTTC TRBJ2-7 NA TRBV5-1 NA
CASSPAVTSSQQYF TGTGCCAGCAGTCCAGCGGTAACTAGCAGTCAGCAGTACTTC TRBJ2-7 NA TRBV27 once
CSARQGAQVETQYF TGCAGTGCTAGACAGGGGGCGCAGGTAGAGACCCAGTACTTC TRBJ2-5 TRBD1 TRBV20-1 few
CASSKLGGGYNEQFF TGTGCCAGCAGCAAACTAGGAGGAGGGTACAATGAGCAGTTCTTC TRBJ2-1 NA TRBV7-2 once